This paragraph covers one T cell receptor beta chain sequence. Antigen: not known. V lost 5 bases and J lost 6, with 17 bases in between. This CDR3 spans 15 amino acids. Germline V gives CDR1 SEHNR, CDR2 FQNEAQ (reference sequence). Documented time point: week 35, safety follow-up. A single vaccine dose contained 300 ug of mutant IDH1 20-mer peptide, and topical imiquimod was used with it. The data are from a study of a mutant IDH1 vaccine in newly diagnosed glioma. Profiled with immunoSEQ multiplex PCR; TCRdb holds only in-frame clones, not every one. The sample comprises approximately 44,000 clones, around 80% of which are singletons, and 10% to 15% rests with the top ten.

J is TRBJ2-1 and V is TRBV7-9; the D gene is possibly TRBD2 (5 bases). This receptor was obtained from a man in his forties with glioma. Sequenced here: PBMCs, sampled from a glioma patient whose treatment included an IDH1 peptide vaccine. CDR3: CASSPTGDFPNEQFF. The CDR3 nucleotides are TGTGCCAGCAGCCCGACCGGGGATTTCCCCAATGAGCAGTTCTTC.